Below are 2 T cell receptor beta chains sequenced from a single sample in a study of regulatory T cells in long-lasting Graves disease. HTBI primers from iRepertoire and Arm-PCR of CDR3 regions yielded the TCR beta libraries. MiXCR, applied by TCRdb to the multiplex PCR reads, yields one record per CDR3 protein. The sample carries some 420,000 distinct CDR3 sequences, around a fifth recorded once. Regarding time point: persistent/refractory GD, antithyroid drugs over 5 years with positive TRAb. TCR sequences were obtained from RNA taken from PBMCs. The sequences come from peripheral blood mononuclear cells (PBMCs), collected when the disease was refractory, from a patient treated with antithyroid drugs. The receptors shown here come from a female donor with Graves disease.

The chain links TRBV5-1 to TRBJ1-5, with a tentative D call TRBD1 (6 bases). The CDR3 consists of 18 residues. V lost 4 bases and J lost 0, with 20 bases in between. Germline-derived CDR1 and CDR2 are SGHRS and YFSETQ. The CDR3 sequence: CASSPEGGPGDSNQPQHF. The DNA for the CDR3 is TGCGCCAGCAGCCCAGAGGGGGGGCCGGGGGATAGCAATCAGCCCCAGCATTTT.

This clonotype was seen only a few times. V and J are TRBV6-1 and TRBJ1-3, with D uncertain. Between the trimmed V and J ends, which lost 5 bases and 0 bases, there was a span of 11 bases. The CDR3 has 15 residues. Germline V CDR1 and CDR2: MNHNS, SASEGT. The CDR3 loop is CASSRGKPSGNTIYF. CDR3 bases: TGTGCCAGCAGTAGAGGGAAACCCTCTGGAAACACCATATATTTT.